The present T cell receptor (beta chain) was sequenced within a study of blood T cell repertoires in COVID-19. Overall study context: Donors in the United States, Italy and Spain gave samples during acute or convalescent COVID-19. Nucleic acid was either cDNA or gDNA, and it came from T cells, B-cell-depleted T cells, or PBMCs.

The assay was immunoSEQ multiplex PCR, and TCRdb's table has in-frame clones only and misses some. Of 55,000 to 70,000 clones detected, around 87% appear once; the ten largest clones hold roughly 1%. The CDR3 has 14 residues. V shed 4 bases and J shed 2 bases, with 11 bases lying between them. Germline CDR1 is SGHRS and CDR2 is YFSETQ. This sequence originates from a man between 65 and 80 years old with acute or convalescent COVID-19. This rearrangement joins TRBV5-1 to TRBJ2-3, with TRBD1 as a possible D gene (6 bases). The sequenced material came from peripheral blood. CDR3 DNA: TGCGCCAGCAGCCCCGGACAGATCACAGATACGCAGTATTTT. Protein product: CASSPGQITDTQYF.